These T cell receptor beta chains were read from a single sample in a study of blood T cell repertoires in COVID-19. Measured with immunoSEQ multiplex PCR; TCRdb has only the in-frame clones, and not every one. The table includes around 160,000 clones, 65% to 85% detected once. The sequenced sample consisted of PBMCs or T cells enriched from blood (not recorded which). The source is a man aged 35 to 55 who had recovered from COVID-19. Each CDR3 is given with its conserved first and last residue. D genes are given only for firm matches. Size values are once, few and many counts, or a class for expanded clones, and some rows have none.

j_gene: TRBJ1-2; v_gene: TRBV18; abundance: .; d_gene: .; CDR3nt: TGTGCCAGCTCACCGGCTTCGATCAGGGGCACAGCCTATGGCTACACCTTC; CDR3aa: CASSPASIRGTAYGYTF
j_gene: TRBJ1-1; v_gene: TRBV5-6; abundance: .; d_gene: .; CDR3nt: TGTGCCAGCAGCTTCGGAACGGGAATGGAAGCTTTCTTT; CDR3aa: CASSFGTGMEAFF
j_gene: TRBJ2-2; v_gene: TRBV18; abundance: .; d_gene: TRBD2; CDR3nt: TGTGCCAGCTCACCACAGCGGGGGGACACCGGGGAGCTGTTTTTT; CDR3aa: CASSPQRGDTGELFF
j_gene: TRBJ1-4; v_gene: TRBV15; abundance: once; d_gene: .; CDR3nt: TGTGCCACCAGCACCCGGGGAGGGGGTGGTGAAAAACTGTTTTTT; CDR3aa: CATSTRGGGGEKLFF
j_gene: TRBJ2-3; v_gene: TRBV4-1; abundance: .; d_gene: TRBD2; CDR3nt: TGCGCCAGCAGCCATCCCCAGCGGGGGTTTGATACGCAGTATTTT; CDR3aa: CASSHPQRGFDTQYF
j_gene: TRBJ1-1; v_gene: TRBV2; abundance: once; d_gene: .; CDR3nt: TGTGCCAGCTTGTCGGGCACTGAAGCTTTCTTT; CDR3aa: CASLSGTEAFF
j_gene: TRBJ1-5; v_gene: TRBV19; abundance: .; d_gene: TRBD1; CDR3nt: TGTGCCAGTCGCACTCAGGGGGGCTTCGGGCAGCCCCAGCATTTT; CDR3aa: CASRTQGGFGQPQHF
j_gene: TRBJ2-3; v_gene: TRBV30; abundance: .; d_gene: TRBD2; CDR3nt: TGTGCCTGGAGTCTGGCGGGGGGGCAGGCAGATACGCAGTATTTT; CDR3aa: CAWSLAGGQADTQYF
j_gene: TRBJ1-1; v_gene: TRBV5-1; abundance: .; d_gene: TRBD1; CDR3nt: TGCGCCAGCAGCTCGGGACAGGGTGCGAACACTGAAGCTTTCTTT; CDR3aa: CASSSGQGANTEAFF
j_gene: TRBJ2-2; v_gene: TRBV5-1; abundance: .; d_gene: TRBD1; CDR3nt: TGCGCCAGCAGCGTCGGACAGGGGTCCGCGAACACCGGGGAGCTGTTTTTT; CDR3aa: CASSVGQGSANTGELFF
j_gene: TRBJ1-1; v_gene: TRBV3-1/TRBV3-2; abundance: .; d_gene: .; CDR3nt: TGTGCCAGCAGCCAAGATCGGGAGAACACTGAAGCTTTCTTT; CDR3aa: CASSQDRENTEAFF
j_gene: TRBJ2-2; v_gene: TRBV25-1; abundance: .; d_gene: .; CDR3nt: TGTGCCAGCAGTGAGTCCAGGGGCGACACCGGGGAGCTGTTTTTT; CDR3aa: CASSESRGDTGELFF
j_gene: TRBJ1-1; v_gene: TRBV5-6; abundance: .; d_gene: TRBD1; CDR3nt: TGTGCCAGCAGCTTGAACAGGGGTGCGGATGGGGCTTTCTTT; CDR3aa: CASSLNRGADGAFF
j_gene: TRBJ2-1; v_gene: TRBV19; abundance: .; d_gene: .; CDR3nt: TGTGCCTCCTCGGACTGGTCTAACGAGCAGTTCTTC; CDR3aa: CASSDWSNEQFF
j_gene: TRBJ1-4; v_gene: TRBV3-1/TRBV3-2; abundance: .; d_gene: TRBD1; CDR3nt: TGTGCCAGCAGCCAAGGCACAGGGGTTAATGAAAAACTGTTTTTT; CDR3aa: CASSQGTGVNEKLFF
j_gene: TRBJ2-2; v_gene: TRBV7-9; abundance: once; d_gene: .; CDR3nt: TGTGCCAGCAGCTTAGGCCGAAGAGACACCGGGGAGCTGTTTTTT; CDR3aa: CASSLGRRDTGELFF
j_gene: TRBJ1-6; v_gene: TRBV3-1/TRBV3-2; abundance: .; d_gene: TRBD1; CDR3nt: TGTGCCAGCAGCCACCCGGAGGGACAGGGGTATAATTCACCCCTCCACTTT; CDR3aa: CASSHPEGQGYNSPLHF
j_gene: TRBJ2-7; v_gene: TRBV6-2/TRBV6-3; abundance: .; d_gene: TRBD2; CDR3nt: TGTGCCAGCAGTGCCCCCCCGACTAGCCCTTCCTACGAGCAGTACTTC; CDR3aa: CASSAPPTSPSYEQYF
j_gene: TRBJ1-1; v_gene: TRBV11-2; abundance: .; d_gene: .; CDR3nt: TGTGCCAGCAGCTTAGTGGCACAGAACACTGAAGCTTTCTTT; CDR3aa: CASSLVAQNTEAFF
j_gene: TRBJ1-4; v_gene: TRBV18; abundance: .; d_gene: TRBD1; CDR3nt: TGTGCCAGCTCACCTGACAGGGCAACTAATGAAAAACTGTTTTTT; CDR3aa: CASSPDRATNEKLFF
j_gene: TRBJ1-1; v_gene: TRBV6-1; abundance: .; d_gene: TRBD1; CDR3nt: TGTGCCAGCAGTGAAGCGGACAGGGTGGGGGTTAGGACTGAAGCTTTCTTT; CDR3aa: CASSEADRVGVRTEAFF
j_gene: TRBJ2-1; v_gene: TRBV29-1; abundance: .; d_gene: TRBD2; CDR3nt: TGCAGCGTTGCTGGGACTAGCGTAACCGATGAGCAGTTCTTC; CDR3aa: CSVAGTSVTDEQFF
j_gene: TRBJ1-2; v_gene: TRBV6-6; abundance: once; d_gene: .; CDR3nt: TGTGCCAGCAGTTCAGACACCTCTTTCTATGGCTACACCTTC; CDR3aa: CASSSDTSFYGYTF
j_gene: TRBJ1-5; v_gene: TRBV7-9; abundance: .; d_gene: .; CDR3nt: TGTGCCAGCAGCTCCACAGGTCCCAATCAGCCCCAGCATTTT; CDR3aa: CASSSTGPNQPQHF
j_gene: TRBJ2-2; v_gene: TRBV9; abundance: .; d_gene: .; CDR3nt: TGTGCCAGCAGCGTAGCTACGGAGGTGGGGGAGCTGTTTTTT; CDR3aa: CASSVATEVGELFF
j_gene: TRBJ2-5; v_gene: TRBV9; abundance: .; d_gene: TRBD2; CDR3nt: TGTGCCAGCAGCGAAACGAGCGGGGTGGGAGAGACCCAGTACTTC; CDR3aa: CASSETSGVGETQYF
j_gene: TRBJ2-1; v_gene: TRBV19; abundance: .; d_gene: .; CDR3nt: TGTGCCAGTAGTAACCCTCTTCCCTCTAGCTCCTACAATGAGCAGTTCTTC; CDR3aa: CASSNPLPSSSYNEQFF
j_gene: TRBJ1-2; v_gene: TRBV11-2; abundance: .; d_gene: TRBD1; CDR3nt: TGTGCCAGCAGCTGGACAGGGAACGGCTACACCTTC; CDR3aa: CASSWTGNGYTF
j_gene: TRBJ1-6; v_gene: TRBV2; abundance: .; d_gene: TRBD1; CDR3nt: TGTGCCAGCAGTGAGTCAGGGGGCTTAAATAATTCACCCCTCCACTTT; CDR3aa: CASSESGGLNNSPLHF
j_gene: TRBJ2-7; v_gene: TRBV7-6; abundance: .; d_gene: TRBD2; CDR3nt: TGTGCCAGCAGCCCGGGGATAGCGGGGGGGAACGAGCAGTACTTC; CDR3aa: CASSPGIAGGNEQYF
j_gene: TRBJ2-2; v_gene: TRBV10-2; abundance: .; d_gene: TRBD2; CDR3nt: TGCGCCAGCAAACCCGGGGGGGGTGCTAACACCGGGGAGCTGTTTTTT; CDR3aa: CASKPGGGANTGELFF
j_gene: TRBJ1-1; v_gene: TRBV7-2; abundance: .; d_gene: .; CDR3nt: TGTGCCAGCAGCTTATCAGAGGGCACTGAAGCTTTCTTT; CDR3aa: CASSLSEGTEAFF
j_gene: TRBJ1-5; v_gene: TRBV11-2; abundance: .; d_gene: .; CDR3nt: TGTGCCAGCAGCTTTGCGCTCAATCAGCCCCAGCATTTT; CDR3aa: CASSFALNQPQHF
j_gene: TRBJ2-1; v_gene: TRBV2; abundance: .; d_gene: .; CDR3nt: TGTGCCAGCAGTAAAATGGGCTGGGACAATGAGCAGTTCTTC; CDR3aa: CASSKMGWDNEQFF
j_gene: TRBJ2-3; v_gene: TRBV19; abundance: .; d_gene: .; CDR3nt: TGTGCCAGTAGTATTATAGGCGGGGCTGGGGGGACAGATACGCAGTATTTT; CDR3aa: CASSIIGGAGGTDTQYF
j_gene: TRBJ1-2; v_gene: TRBV11-2; abundance: .; d_gene: .; CDR3nt: TGTGCCAGCAGTCGCAGCTATGGCTACACCTTC; CDR3aa: CASSRSYGYTF
j_gene: TRBJ1-2; v_gene: TRBV30; abundance: .; d_gene: .; CDR3nt: TGTGCCTGGAGTGAGGGTGCGGGGCTCTATGGCTACACCTTC; CDR3aa: CAWSEGAGLYGYTF
j_gene: TRBJ2-1; v_gene: TRBV24-1; abundance: few; d_gene: .; CDR3nt: TGTGCCACCAGTCCCGGGTCCCAGGGGCCCCTTTTATACAATGAGCAGTTCTTC; CDR3aa: CATSPGSQGPLLYNEQFF
j_gene: TRBJ2-3; v_gene: TRBV5-1; abundance: once; d_gene: .; CDR3nt: TGCGCCAGCAGCTCCCCGAGCACAGATACGCAGTATTTT; CDR3aa: CASSSPSTDTQYF
j_gene: TRBJ2-7; v_gene: TRBV18; abundance: .; d_gene: TRBD1; CDR3nt: TGTGCCAGCTCACCCCGGGGAGAAGACAGGGGCCCTGTACCAATCTACGAGCAGTACTTC; CDR3aa: CASSPRGEDRGPVPIYEQYF
j_gene: TRBJ1-1; v_gene: TRBV2; abundance: .; d_gene: .; CDR3nt: TGTGCCAGCAGTACCGGGGGACTGAACACTGAAGCTTTCTTT; CDR3aa: CASSTGGLNTEAFF
j_gene: TRBJ2-3; v_gene: TRBV28; abundance: .; d_gene: .; CDR3nt: TGTGCCAGCAGTTTACCCTCTTCTCTCGGGGTCAGCACAGATACGCAGTATTTT; CDR3aa: CASSLPSSLGVSTDTQYF
j_gene: TRBJ2-5; v_gene: TRBV5-8; abundance: once; d_gene: TRBD1; CDR3nt: TGTGCCAGCAGCTATGGACAGGGTGGAGAGACCCAGTACTTC; CDR3aa: CASSYGQGGETQYF
j_gene: TRBJ2-5; v_gene: TRBV5-5; abundance: once; d_gene: .; CDR3nt: TGTGCCAGCAGCATACAGGCGTACCAAGAGACCCAGTACTTC; CDR3aa: CASSIQAYQETQYF
j_gene: TRBJ1-1; v_gene: TRBV29-1; abundance: .; d_gene: TRBD1; CDR3nt: TGCAGCCTCATGACAGGGAAGAACACTGAAGCTTTCTTT; CDR3aa: CSLMTGKNTEAFF
j_gene: TRBJ2-2; v_gene: TRBV9; abundance: .; d_gene: TRBD1; CDR3nt: TGTGCCAGCAGCGTCGGGCAGGGGGCTTTTGGGGAGCTGTTTTTT; CDR3aa: CASSVGQGAFGELFF
j_gene: TRBJ1-1; v_gene: TRBV3-1/TRBV3-2; abundance: .; d_gene: .; CDR3nt: TGTGCCAGCAGCCAAGTGACAGGATCTATGAACACTGAAGCTTTCTTT; CDR3aa: CASSQVTGSMNTEAFF
j_gene: TRBJ2-2; v_gene: TRBV11-2; abundance: .; d_gene: .; CDR3nt: TGTGCCAGCAGCTTAGGAGTGAAGACCGGGGAGCTGTTTTTT; CDR3aa: CASSLGVKTGELFF
j_gene: TRBJ1-4; v_gene: TRBV5-6; abundance: .; d_gene: .; CDR3nt: TGTGCCAGCAGCCTGGCTCAGGGGCCACTTAATGAAAAACTGTTTTTT; CDR3aa: CASSLAQGPLNEKLFF
j_gene: TRBJ1-3; v_gene: TRBV7-2; abundance: .; d_gene: .; CDR3nt: TGTGCCAGCAGCTTACGCTGGAGCTCTGGAAACACCATATATTTT; CDR3aa: CASSLRWSSGNTIYF
j_gene: TRBJ1-1; v_gene: TRBV3-1/TRBV3-2; abundance: few; d_gene: TRBD1; CDR3nt: TGTGCCAGCAGCCAAGAACTCGGACAGGGGAACACTGAAGCTTTCTTT; CDR3aa: CASSQELGQGNTEAFF
j_gene: TRBJ2-1; v_gene: TRBV29-1; abundance: .; d_gene: TRBD2; CDR3nt: TGCAGCGTTGAAGGAGGACTAGAAACCTACAATGAGCAGTTCTTC; CDR3aa: CSVEGGLETYNEQFF
j_gene: TRBJ1-2; v_gene: TRBV6-1; abundance: .; d_gene: TRBD1; CDR3nt: TGTGCCAGCAGTGAATCTATTGACACGACAGGGAGATATGGCTACACCTTC; CDR3aa: CASSESIDTTGRYGYTF
j_gene: TRBJ1-2; v_gene: TRBV6-5; abundance: .; d_gene: TRBD1; CDR3nt: TGTGCCAGCAGACGGGACAGCCACTATGGCTACACCTTC; CDR3aa: CASRRDSHYGYTF
j_gene: TRBJ1-2; v_gene: TRBV19; abundance: few; d_gene: .; CDR3nt: TGTGCCAGTAGGACGGAGGCTAACTATGGCTACACCTTC; CDR3aa: CASRTEANYGYTF
j_gene: TRBJ1-2; v_gene: TRBV5-4; abundance: few; d_gene: TRBD1; CDR3nt: TGTGCCAGCAGACCGACAGGGGATTCCTATGGCTACACCTTC; CDR3aa: CASRPTGDSYGYTF
j_gene: TRBJ2-1; v_gene: TRBV7-3; abundance: few; d_gene: TRBD2; CDR3nt: TGTGCCAGCAGCGGGGGGGTCTACAATGAGCAGTTCTTC; CDR3aa: CASSGGVYNEQFF
j_gene: TRBJ2-5; v_gene: TRBV2; abundance: .; d_gene: .; CDR3nt: TGTGCCAGCAGTGACCTCCGGGAGACCCAGTACTTC; CDR3aa: CASSDLRETQYF
j_gene: TRBJ2-2; v_gene: TRBV7-2; abundance: .; d_gene: .; CDR3nt: TGTGCCAGCAATTGGAGATATGAGGGGGTAAACACCGGGGAGCTGTTTTTT; CDR3aa: CASNWRYEGVNTGELFF